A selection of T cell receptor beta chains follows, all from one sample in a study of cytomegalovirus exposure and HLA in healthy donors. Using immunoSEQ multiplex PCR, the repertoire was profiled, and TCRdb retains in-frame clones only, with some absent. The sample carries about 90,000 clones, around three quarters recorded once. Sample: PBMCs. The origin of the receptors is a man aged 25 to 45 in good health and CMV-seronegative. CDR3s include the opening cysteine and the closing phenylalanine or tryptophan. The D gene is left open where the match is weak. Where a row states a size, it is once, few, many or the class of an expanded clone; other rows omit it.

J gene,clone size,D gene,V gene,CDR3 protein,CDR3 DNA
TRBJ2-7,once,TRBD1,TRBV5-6,CASSFGTGLFYEQYF,TGTGCCAGCAGCTTCGGGACAGGGCTGTTCTACGAGCAGTACTTC
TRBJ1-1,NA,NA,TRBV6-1,CASSERVAAFF,TGTGCCAGCAGTGAGAGGGTCGCGGCTTTCTTT
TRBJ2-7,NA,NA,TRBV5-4,CASSVTGAPYEQYF,TGTGCCAGCAGCGTGACAGGTGCTCCCTACGAGCAGTACTTC
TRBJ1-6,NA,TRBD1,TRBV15,CATSPGTGVSPLHF,TGTGCCACCAGCCCCGGGACAGGGGTATCACCCCTCCACTTT
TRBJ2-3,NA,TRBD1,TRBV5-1,CASSVDRGQTQYF,TGCGCCAGCAGCGTCGACAGGGGGCAAACGCAGTATTTT
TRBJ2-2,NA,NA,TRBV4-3,CASSPGQTNTGELFF,TGCGCCAGCAGCCCGGGACAAACTAACACCGGGGAGCTGTTTTTT
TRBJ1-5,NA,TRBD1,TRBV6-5,CASSRQGRDQPQHF,TGTGCCAGCAGTCGACAGGGGAGAGATCAGCCCCAGCATTTT
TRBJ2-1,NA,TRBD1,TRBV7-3,CASSLEASPQGNEQFF,TGTGCCAGCAGCTTAGAGGCGTCTCCACAGGGGAATGAGCAGTTCTTC
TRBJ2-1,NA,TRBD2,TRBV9,CASSVTGTILYNEQFF,TGTGCCAGCAGCGTCACCGGGACTATCCTCTACAATGAGCAGTTCTTC
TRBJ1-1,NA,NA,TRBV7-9,CASRTTGINTEAFF,TGTGCCAGCAGAACTACAGGGATAAACACTGAAGCTTTCTTT
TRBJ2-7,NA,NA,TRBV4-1,CASSQAESLLSYEQYF,TGCGCCAGCAGCCAAGCGGAGTCTCTTCTGTCCTACGAGCAGTACTTC
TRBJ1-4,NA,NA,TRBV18,CASSRSTTNEKLFF,TGTGCCAGCTCACGGAGTACAACTAATGAAAAACTGTTTTTT
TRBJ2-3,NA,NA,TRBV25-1,CASSERPVVAASTDTQYF,TGTGCCAGCAGTGAAAGGCCGGTAGTAGCGGCTAGCACAGATACGCAGTATTTT
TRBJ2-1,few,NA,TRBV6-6,CASISMTSYEQFF,TGTGCCAGCATATCAATGACTAGTTATGAGCAGTTCTTC
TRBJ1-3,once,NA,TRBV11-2,CASSQGYSGNTIYF,TGTGCCAGCAGCCAGGGGTACTCTGGAAACACCATATATTTT
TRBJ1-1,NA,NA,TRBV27,CASSLRGENTEAFF,TGTGCCAGCAGTTTACGGGGAGAGAACACTGAAGCTTTCTTT
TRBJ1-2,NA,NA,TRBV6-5,CASSYSSVGVTYGYTF,TGTGCCAGCAGTTACTCGTCGGTAGGGGTCACCTATGGCTACACCTTC
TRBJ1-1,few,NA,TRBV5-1,CASSLAGYGDTEAFF,TGCGCCAGCAGCTTGGCCGGGTACGGTGACACTGAAGCTTTCTTT
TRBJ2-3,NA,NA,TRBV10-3,CAISDEQSSTDTQYF,TGTGCCATCAGTGACGAACAGAGTAGCACAGATACGCAGTATTTT
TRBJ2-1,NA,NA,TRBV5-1,CASSFINEQFF,TGCGCCAGCAGCTTTATCAATGAGCAGTTCTTC
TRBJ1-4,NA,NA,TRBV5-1,CASSRDGSSGEKLFF,TGCGCCAGCAGCCGGGATGGGAGTAGCGGTGAAAAACTGTTTTTT
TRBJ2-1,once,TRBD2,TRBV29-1,CSVEGPLAGGPGNEQFF,TGCAGCGTTGAAGGACCCCTTGCGGGAGGGCCAGGGAATGAGCAGTTCTTC
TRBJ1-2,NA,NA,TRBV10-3,CATRSTGIDYGYTF,TGTGCCACCCGCAGTACAGGGATCGACTATGGCTACACCTTC
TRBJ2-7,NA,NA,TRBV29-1,CSVVSVGQDISYEQYF,TGCAGCGTTGTGTCGGTGGGGCAGGATATCTCCTACGAGCAGTACTTC
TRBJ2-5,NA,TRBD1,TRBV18,CASSRRTGYRETQYF,TGTGCCAGCTCACGTAGGACAGGCTACAGGGAGACCCAGTACTTC
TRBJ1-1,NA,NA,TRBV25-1,CASSGTLPEAFF,TGTGCCAGCAGTGGGACACTCCCTGAAGCTTTCTTT
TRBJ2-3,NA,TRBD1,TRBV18,CASSTGTGIGTDTQYF,TGTGCCAGCTCAACCGGGACAGGGATCGGCACAGATACGCAGTATTTT
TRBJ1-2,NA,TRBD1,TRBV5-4,CASSPRGTGGAYHGYTF,TGTGCCAGCAGCCCGCGAGGGACAGGGGGCGCGTATCATGGCTACACCTTC
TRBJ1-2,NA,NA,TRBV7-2,CASSFSRWAPVGYTF,TGTGCCAGCAGCTTTTCTCGCTGGGCCCCGGTCGGCTACACCTTC
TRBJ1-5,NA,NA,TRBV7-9,CASSLGGQGTPRNQPQHF,TGTGCCAGCAGCTTAGGGGGTCAGGGGACACCTCGCAATCAGCCCCAGCATTTT
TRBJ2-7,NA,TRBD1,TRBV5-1,CASSSIPSTGGNEQYF,TGCGCCAGCAGCTCGATACCCTCGACAGGGGGTAACGAGCAGTACTTC
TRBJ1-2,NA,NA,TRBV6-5,CASRGHRVRSEGYTF,TGTGCCAGCAGGGGACACAGGGTTAGGTCGGAGGGCTACACCTTC
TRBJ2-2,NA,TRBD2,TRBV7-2,CASSRMGGRNAGELFF,TGTGCCAGCAGCCGGATGGGCGGGAGGAACGCCGGGGAGCTGTTTTTT
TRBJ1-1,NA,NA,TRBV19,CASSISGVNTEAFF,TGTGCCAGTAGTATTTCCGGAGTAAACACTGAAGCTTTCTTT
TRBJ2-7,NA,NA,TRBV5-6,CASSLGGGQYEQYF,TGTGCCAGCAGCTTGGGCGGGGGCCAATACGAGCAGTACTTC
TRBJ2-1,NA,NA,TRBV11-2,CASSLDWGQVEQFF,TGTGCCAGCAGCTTAGATTGGGGGCAGGTTGAGCAGTTCTTC
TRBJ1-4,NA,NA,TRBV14,CASSQAVHTGTEKLFF,TGTGCCAGCAGCCAAGCGGTCCATACAGGGACGGAAAAACTGTTTTTT